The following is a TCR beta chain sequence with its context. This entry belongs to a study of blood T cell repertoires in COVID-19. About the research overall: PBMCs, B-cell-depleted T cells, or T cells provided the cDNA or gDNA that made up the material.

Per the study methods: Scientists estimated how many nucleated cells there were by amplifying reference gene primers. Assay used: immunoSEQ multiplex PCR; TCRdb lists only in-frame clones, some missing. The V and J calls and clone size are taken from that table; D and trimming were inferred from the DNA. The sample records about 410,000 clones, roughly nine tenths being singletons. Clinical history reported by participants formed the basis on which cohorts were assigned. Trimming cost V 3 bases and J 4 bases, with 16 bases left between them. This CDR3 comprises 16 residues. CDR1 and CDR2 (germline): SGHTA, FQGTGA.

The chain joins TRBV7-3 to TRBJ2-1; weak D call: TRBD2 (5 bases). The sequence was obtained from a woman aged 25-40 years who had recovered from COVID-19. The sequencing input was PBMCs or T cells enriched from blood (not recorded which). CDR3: CASSFRASGSYNEQFF. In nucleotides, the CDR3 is TGTGCCAGCAGCTTTCGTGCGTCGGGATCTTACAATGAGCAGTTCTTC.